The 20 T cell receptor beta chains in this list originate from one sample, sequenced in a study of blood T cell repertoires in COVID-19. Generated by immunoSEQ multiplex PCR, the TCRdb table keeps only in-frame clones and is missing some. Seen here are roughly 76,000 clones, about nine tenths observed once, and the top ten hold about a tenth. Sequencing was performed on peripheral blood. These receptors originate from a woman in her late teens or twenties with acute or convalescent COVID-19.

V gene TRBV7-2 combines with J gene TRBJ2-2; D unresolved. Germline V gene lookup returns CDR1 SGHTA and CDR2 FQGNSA. V was clipped by 2 bases and J by 8 bases, with 12 bases between them. This CDR3 is built from 14 residues. In nucleotides, the CDR3 is TGTGCCAGCAGCTTAACGACCTCGGGTGGGGAGCTGTTTTTT. This gives the protein CASSLTTSGGELFF.

CDR3 amino acids: CASSLGGQGQAFF. The CDR3 nucleotides are TGTGCCAGCAGTTTGGGGGGACAGGGTCAAGCTTTCTTT. The V and J genes are TRBV28 and TRBJ1-1; TRBD1 agrees at 9 bases. Germline V CDR1 and CDR2: MDHEN, SYDVKM. The CDR3 is 13 amino acids. The J segment lost 9 bases and the V segment lost 3 bases, leaving 5 bases of the junction unmatched.

This sequence joins TRBV5-6 and TRBJ1-2, with D hard to call. CDR1 is SGHDT, CDR2 YYEEEE, per germline. The V end lost 5 bases, the J end lost 0 bases, and 17 bases lay between the germline ends. CDR3 size: 16 residues. In DNA form, the CDR3 reads TGTGCCAGCAGTTCCATAGGACTCCAAACTAACTATGGCTACACCTTC. It translates to CASSSIGLQTNYGYTF.

The CDR3 region has the DNA TGTGCCAGCTCACCCGGGGACAGCATCGAAGCTTTCTTT. Translation: CASSPGDSIEAFF. This chain connects TRBV18 to TRBJ1-1; 7 bases are a match to TRBD1. The germline V gene encodes CDR1 KGHSH and CDR2 LQKENI. J was trimmed by 8 bases and V by 3 bases; bases with no gene match: 6. The CDR3 is 13 amino acids.

The chain has TRBV10-1 and TRBJ2-1; tentatively, D is TRBD2 (6 bases). The CDR3 runs to 16 residues. Germline CDR1 WNHNN, CDR2 SYGVQD (reference sequence). Trimming left V 0 bases short and J 4 bases short, with 13 bases between. The DNA of the CDR3 is TGCGCCAGCAGTGAGTCGGGGGGATTCGCTTACAATGAGCAGTTCTTC. Its translation is CASSESGGFAYNEQFF.

The J gene is TRBJ1-2, the V gene TRBV6-1; D is perhaps TRBD1 (6 bases). The CDR3 contains 15 residues. Looked up from germline, CDR1 is MNHNS and CDR2 is SASEGT. V lost 2 bases, J lost 6 bases, and 16 bases lay in between. For the CDR3, the DNA is TGTGCCAGCAGTGAAATCGGGGGGGCAGGGCATGGCTACACCTTC. Protein sequence: CASSEIGGAGHGYTF.

The V call is TRBV6-2 or TRBV6-3, the J call TRBJ2-2; TRBD1 matches 9 bases. With 0 bases clipped from V and 3 bases from J, the junction kept 5 bases outside the gene matches. This CDR3 is 17 amino acids long. Germline loops: CDR1 MNHEY, CDR2 SVGEGT. The CDR3 reads CASSYSRQGGYTGELFF. CDR3 nucleotide sequence: TGTGCCAGCAGTTACTCCCGACAGGGGGGGTACACCGGGGAGCTGTTTTTT.

The chain uses TRBV9 and TRBJ2-1; 12 nucleotides match TRBD2. CDR1 and CDR2 (germline): SGDLS, YYNGEE. V shed 4 bases, J shed 3 bases, and the junction held 11 bases outside the gene matches. The CDR3 is made up of 18 amino acids. The CDR3 DNA sequence: TGTGCCAGCAGCCCAAGTACGACTAGCGGGAGAGGCTACAATGAGCAGTTCTTC. It translates to CASSPSTTSGRGYNEQFF.

This clone was seen only a few times. This chain links TRBV12-3 or TRBV12-4 with TRBJ1-1, with D perhaps matching TRBD1 (5 bases). Trimming shortened V by 5 bases and J by 4 bases, and 11 bases separated the two germline ends. The CDR3 sequence is 13 residues long. The CDR3 nucleotides are TGTGCCAGCAGTCCGCGGGGGGTCACTGAAGCTTTCTTT. Translating gives CASSPRGVTEAFF.

This chain connects TRBV6-5 to TRBJ2-7, with D possibly matching TRBD2 (6 bases). Germline loops: CDR1 MNHEY, CDR2 SVGAGI. The CDR3 is 14 residues long. The V and J ends lost 2 bases and 3 bases respectively, with 11 bases between them. As DNA, the CDR3 is TGTGCCAGCAGTTACCGGGGGTATAGCTACGAGCAGTACTTC. This translates into CASSYRGYSYEQYF.

V and J are TRBV18 and TRBJ2-7; D is possibly TRBD1 (6 bases). Trimming shortened V by 4 bases and J by 4 bases, and 17 bases separated the two germline ends. From germline, CDR1 is KGHSH and CDR2 LQKENI. This CDR3 is 15 amino acids long. CDR3: CASSQRQDPAYEQYF. The CDR3 nucleotides are TGTGCCAGCTCACAAAGACAGGACCCAGCGTACGAGCAGTACTTC. The full variable domain, its missing parts supplied by reference TRBV18 and TRBJ2-7, is NAGVMQNPRHLVRRRGQEARLRCSPMKGHSHVYWYRQLPEEGLKFMVYLQKENIIDESGMPKERFSAEFPKEGPSILRIQQVVRGDSAAYFCASSQRQDPAYEQYFGPGTRLTVT.

The chain couples TRBV3-1 (or the pseudogene TRBV3-2) to TRBJ1-1; no firm D call. The germline V gene encodes CDR1 LGHDT and CDR2 YNNKEL (reference sequence). V was pared by 2 bases and J by 4 bases, with 8 bases between. The CDR3 is 13 amino acids. The CDR3 reads CASSQRPGTEAFF. CDR3 DNA sequence: TGTGCCAGCAGCCAACGTCCGGGCACTGAAGCTTTCTTT.

The genes are TRBV4-1 and TRBJ1-5; D is perhaps TRBD1 (5 bases). The CDR3 extends over 17 amino acids. CDR1 and CDR2 (germline): MGHRA, YSYEKL. Trimming took off 3 bases at V and 0 bases at J, with 15 bases between the two ends. This CDR3 is CASSQKGSGFSNQPQHF. The DNA of the CDR3 is TGCGCCAGCAGCCAGAAAGGGTCAGGGTTTAGCAATCAGCCCCAGCATTTT.

V usage is TRBV5-1 and J usage is TRBJ2-7; 9 bases map to TRBD1. Germline CDR1 reads SGHRS; CDR2 reads YFSETQ. The CDR3 covers 16 residues. The V gene end was trimmed by 0 bases and the J gene end by 2 bases; junction bases not matched to a gene: 6. The CDR3 sequence is CASSLAGTGTPYEQYF. For the CDR3, the DNA is TGCGCCAGCAGCTTGGCCGGGACAGGGACACCCTACGAGCAGTACTTC.

The chain is built from TRBV19 and TRBJ1-1; 9 bases map to TRBD1. The V gene end was trimmed by 6 bases and the J gene end by 5 bases; junction bases not matched to a gene: 13. The CDR3 totals 16 residues. CDR1 is LNHDA, CDR2 SQIVND, per germline (reference sequence). The CDR3 DNA is TGTGCCAGTAGCCCTAATAGGGGACAGGGTTTTACTGAAGCTTTCTTT. This sequence encodes CASSPNRGQGFTEAFF. Together with reference TRBV19 and TRBJ1-1, the CDR3 gives the full variable domain: DGGITQSPKYLFRKEGQNVTLSCEQNLNHDAMYWYRQDPGQGLRLIYYSQIVNDFQKGDIAEGYSVSREKKESFPLTVTSAQKNPTAFYLCASSPNRGQGFTEAFFGQGTRLTVV.

CDR3 amino acids: CSVSTGGGTVAFF. The CDR3 DNA sequence: TGCAGCGTTTCGACAGGGGGGGGTACGGTAGCTTTCTTT. This rearrangement joins TRBV29-1 to TRBJ1-1; 9 bases are shared with TRBD1. The germline CDR1 and CDR2 sequences are SQVTM and ANQGSEA. The trim removed 5 bases at V and 10 bases at J, leaving 11 bases unmatched. This CDR3 is 13 amino acids long.

The V and J genes are TRBV5-1 and TRBJ2-3; TRBD2 might be the D (5 bases). This CDR3 is 15 amino acids long. With 3 bases removed from V and 0 bases from J, the gap between germline ends came to 11 bases. Germline CDR1 SGHRS, CDR2 YFSETQ. The CDR3 reads CASSWSGGSTDTQYF. CDR3 in DNA: TGCGCCAGCAGCTGGAGCGGAGGTAGCACAGATACGCAGTATTTT. Complete variable domain (other parts from reference TRBV5-1 and TRBJ2-3): KAGVTQTPRYLIKTRGQQVTLSCSPISGHRSVSWYQQTPGQGLQFLFEYFSETQRNKGNFPGRFSGRQFSNSRSEMNVSTLELGDSALYLCASSWSGGSTDTQYFGPGTRLTVL.

CDR3 residues: CASSSYTEAFF. The CDR3 nucleotides read TGCGCCAGCAGCTCTTACACTGAAGCTTTCTTT. This chain uses TRBV5-1 with TRBJ1-1, with D unclear. This CDR3 comprises 11 residues. From germline, CDR1 is SGHRS and CDR2 YFSETQ. With 3 bases removed from V and 3 bases from J, the gap between germline ends came to 3 bases.

CDR3 in amino acids: CASSGLQGRANTEAFF. DNA of the CDR3: TGCGCCAGCAGTGGTCTACAGGGGCGAGCGAACACTGAAGCTTTCTTT. The genes are TRBV10-2 and TRBJ1-1; 7 positions agree with TRBD1. Germline CDR1 and CDR2: WSHSY and SAAADI. This CDR3 contains 16 residues. J was trimmed by 1 base and V by 4 bases; bases with no gene match: 9.

This chain links TRBV15 with TRBJ2-6, with a weak D call TRBD2 (6 bases). The CDR3 runs to 20 residues. Germline V CDR1 and CDR2: LNHNV, YYDKDF (reference sequence). V lost 1 base and J lost 4, with 23 bases in between. CDR3 bases: TGTGCCACCAGCAGAGTAGCTCGGCCGAGTGGGAGGTCCGGGGCCAACGTCCTGACTTTC. The encoded protein is CATSRVARPSGRSGANVLTF.